Reported below is one T cell receptor (beta chain). This sample includes further DNA sequences coding for the same CDR3. The data belong to a study of brain T cells in children with intractable seizures. Germline CDR1 reads SEHNR; CDR2 reads FQNEAQ (reference sequence). The CDR3 has 11 residues. V was clipped by 1 base and J by 7 bases, with 1 base between them. As for time point: blood from clinic visit 5 months post-surgery; TSC patient then seizure free. Generated by immunoSEQ multiplex PCR, the TCRdb table keeps only in-frame clones and is missing some. Of hundreds of thousands of clones in the sample, about 94% are singletons; the top ten hold 4.5% to 7%.

The receptor comes from a boy under three years old with tuberous sclerosis and intractable seizures. The specimen was peripheral blood, collected 4 to 5 months after surgery. This chain connects TRBV7-9 to TRBJ1-4; no clear D gene. The CDR3 region has the DNA TGTGCCAGCAGCTTAGTTGAAAAACTGTTTTTT. Translating it yields CASSLVEKLFF.